The 9 T cell receptor beta chains given below trace back to one sample, sequenced in a study of cytomegalovirus exposure and HLA in healthy donors (dated by TCRdb to about 2017). The library was made by the immunoSEQ multiplex PCR assay. TCRdb provides this immuneACCESS table in a form limited to in-frame rearrangements. Some clones are lacking; in checked studies, under half of them reflect an unresolved V gene, and why the rest are absent is not known. A total of 190,000 or so clones appear in this sample, approximately 83% of them only once. 2.5% to 3.5% of the sample goes to the ten largest clones. Material for sequencing was PBMCs. These receptors were obtained from a woman aged 18 to 35 in good health and CMV-seropositive.

The chain couples TRBV5-4 to TRBJ1-6; D is undetermined. In germline, CDR1 is SGHNT, CDR2 YYREEE (reference sequence). The CDR3 totals 13 residues. Trimming shortened V by 4 bases and J by 10 bases, and 12 bases separated the two germline ends. The CDR3 nucleotides are TGTGCCAGCAGCCCAGGTCCGGCCTCACCCCTCCACTTT. Translated, it gives CASSPGPASPLHF.

This clone has more than one count but fewer than ten. The chain employs TRBV6-1 and TRBJ1-3; 7 positions agree with TRBD1. V was pared by 7 bases and J by 4 bases, with 7 bases of the junction left unmatched. Germline values: CDR1 MNHNS, CDR2 SASEGT. The CDR3 is made up of 14 amino acids. CDR3 coding DNA: TGTGCCAGCAATCCCGGGACAGAGGGAAACACCATATATTTT. Protein: CASNPGTEGNTIYF.

The chain is built from TRBV7-8 and TRBJ2-1, with D possibly matching TRBD2 (6 bases). This CDR3 region has 15 residues. Looked up from germline, CDR1 is SGHVS and CDR2 is FQNEAQ. V gave up 4 bases and J gave up 5 bases, with 15 bases separating them. CDR3: CASSSTRGFHNEQFF. Written as DNA, the CDR3 is TGTGCCAGCAGCTCTACTCGGGGGTTCCACAATGAGCAGTTCTTC.

The genes are TRBV7-9 and TRBJ1-2; the D is unclear. Trimming took 5 bases from V and 6 from J, leaving 13 bases between them. The CDR3 consists of 13 residues. Germline-derived CDR1 and CDR2 are SEHNR and FQNEAQ (reference sequence). The chain's CDR3 is CASSVDIMDGYTF. CDR3 nucleotides: TGTGCCAGCAGCGTCGACATTATGGATGGCTACACCTTC.

This clone was seen a handful of times. The chain carries TRBV5-1 and TRBJ1-2; perhaps TRBD1 as D (5 bases). Germline CDR1 is SGHRS and CDR2 is YFSETQ. V lost 0 bases and J lost 0, with 12 bases in between. The CDR3 runs 16 residues. The CDR3 DNA is TGCGCCAGCAGCTTGGAGGCGGGGGATGCTAACTATGGCTACACCTTC. It is translated as CASSLEAGDANYGYTF.

The rearrangement uses TRBV6-5 and TRBJ1-2; D remains ambiguous. Germline V CDR1 and CDR2: MNHEY, SVGAGI. The CDR3 is made up of 15 amino acids. V shed 4 bases and J shed 0 bases, with 12 bases lying between them. CDR3 nucleotide sequence: TGTGCCAGCAGTTCAAATCCTGGAGCTAACTATGGCTACACCTTC. This encodes CASSSNPGANYGYTF.

This chain joins TRBV5-1 and TRBJ2-5; D might be TRBD1 (5 bases). This CDR3 region has 12 residues. V shed 4 bases and J shed 2 bases, with 6 bases lying between them. The V gene's germline CDR1 is SGHRS and CDR2 YFSETQ. The CDR3 is CASSPGQETQYF. In DNA, the CDR3 is TGCGCCAGCAGCCCAGGGCAAGAGACCCAGTACTTC.

The V call is TRBV2, the J call TRBJ2-3; the match to TRBD2 covers 10 bases. The CDR3 covers 15 residues. The V segment lost 5 bases and the J segment 0 bases; nucleotides outside the gene matches: 2. Germline V lookup: CDR1 SNHLY, CDR2 FYNNEI. The CDR3 is CASSTLAGSTDTQYF. The DNA for the CDR3 is TGTGCCAGCAGTACACTAGCGGGGAGCACAGATACGCAGTATTTT. Based on the CDR3 plus reference TRBV2 and TRBJ2-3, the full variable domain is EPEVTQTPSHQVTQMGQEVILRCVPISNHLYFYWYRQILGQKVEFLVSFYNNEISEKSEIFDDQFSVERPDGSNFTLKIRSTKLEDSAMYFCASSTLAGSTDTQYFGPGTRLTVL.

This clone was recorded a few times. This same CDR3 is encoded by further DNA sequences in the sample. CDR3 in DNA: TGTGCCAGCAGCGTAGGGGGCCCCTCCTACGAGCAGTACTTC. It translates to CASSVGGPSYEQYF. The genes are TRBV9 and TRBJ2-7, with D possibly matching TRBD1 (5 bases). Trimming shortened V by 0 bases and J by 0 bases, and 7 bases separated the two germline ends. Germline-derived CDR1 and CDR2 are SGDLS and YYNGEE. The CDR3 is 14 amino acids.